This T cell receptor (beta chain) appears in the sequencing data of a study of patients and donors after allogeneic stem cell transplantation. MiXCR, run by TCRdb on the RT-PCR reads, gives a single entry per CDR3 protein. The sample yields 900,000 to 1,000,000 distinct CDR3 sequences, roughly 18% seen once. This CDR3 is 15 amino acids long. Germline CDR1 is MNHEY and CDR2 is SMNVEV (reference sequence). Trimming left V 6 bases short and J 5 bases short, with 17 bases between. This clonotype has more than one count but fewer than ten. The clonotype comes from a human donor who was either an allogeneic HSCT recipient or a stem cell or donor lymphocyte infusion donor (not recorded which). It is not recorded whose cells these are; they may come from a transplant donor. The chain couples TRBV27 to TRBJ2-1, with TRBD2 as a possible D gene (5 bases). The material sequenced was blood, either unsorted or a sorted T cell fraction (not recorded which). The CDR3 nucleotides are TGTGCCAGCAGCCTTCTCGGAGGTCCTAACAATGAGCAGTTCTTC. It yields the protein CASSLLGGPNNEQFF.